This entry features one T cell receptor (beta chain) sequence. Its antigen is still unknown. This sample was included in a study of T cells expressing NK-cell markers. Study-wide results and caveats: The contribution of dominant NKG2C+ clonotypes to CD8+ T cells in roughly 6 donors was roughly 1.0-7.5%. Certain NKG2C+ T cell clones were expanded, and their HCMV specificity remained unclear.

With UMIs, 5'RACE template switching was used to make TCR beta cDNA. No DNA is given; TCRdb re-called the 5' RACE reads and lists each CDR3 protein once. The data show 550,000 to 600,000 distinct CDR3 sequences, and the top ten clones hold approximately 4%. Germline values: CDR1 DFQATT, CDR2 SNEGSKA (reference sequence). There are 18 residues in the CDR3. Sequencing was carried out using blood T cells: a sorted CD56 or NKG2C T cell subset, CD4+ or CD8+ T cells, or bulk PBMC T cells (not recorded which). The rearrangement joins TRBV20-1 to TRBJ2-1; the D gene TCRdb calls, TRBD1, cannot be checked with no DNA. This clonotype was sampled from a man aged 18 to 29 in good health. The CDR3 spells CSARGGRDRERSYNEQFF.